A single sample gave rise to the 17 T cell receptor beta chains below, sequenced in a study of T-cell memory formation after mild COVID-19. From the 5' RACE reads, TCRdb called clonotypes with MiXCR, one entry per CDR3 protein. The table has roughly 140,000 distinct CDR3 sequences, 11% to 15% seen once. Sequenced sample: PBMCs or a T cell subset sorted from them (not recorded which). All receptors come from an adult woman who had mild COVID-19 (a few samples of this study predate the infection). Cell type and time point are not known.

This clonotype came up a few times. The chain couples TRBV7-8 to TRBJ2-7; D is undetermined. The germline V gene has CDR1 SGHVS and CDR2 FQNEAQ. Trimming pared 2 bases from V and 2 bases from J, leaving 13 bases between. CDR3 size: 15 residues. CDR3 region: CASSLLSGQPYEQYF. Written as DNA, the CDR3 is TGTGCCAGCAGCTTATTGTCAGGCCAACCCTACGAGCAGTACTTC.

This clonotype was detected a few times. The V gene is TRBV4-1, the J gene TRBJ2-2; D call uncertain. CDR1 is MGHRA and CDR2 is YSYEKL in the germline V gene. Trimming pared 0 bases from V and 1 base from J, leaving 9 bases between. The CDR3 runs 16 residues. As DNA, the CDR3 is TGCGCCAGCAGCCAAGAGTTACAGCTGAACACCGGGGAGCTGTTTTTT. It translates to CASSQELQLNTGELFF.

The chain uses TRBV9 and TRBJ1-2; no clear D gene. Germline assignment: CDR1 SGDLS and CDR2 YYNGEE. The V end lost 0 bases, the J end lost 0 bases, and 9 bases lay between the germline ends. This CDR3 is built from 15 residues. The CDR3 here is CASSVGVGTNYGYTF. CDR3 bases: TGTGCCAGCAGCGTAGGGGTAGGCACTAACTATGGCTACACCTTC.

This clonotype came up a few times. The CDR3 is CAVVVRNTGELFF. CDR3 bases: TGTGCTGTCGTGGTTAGGAACACCGGGGAGCTGTTTTTT. The chain combines TRBV30 with TRBJ2-2; D unclear. The CDR3 extends over 13 amino acids. The germline V gene has CDR1 GTSNPN and CDR2 SVGIG (reference sequence).

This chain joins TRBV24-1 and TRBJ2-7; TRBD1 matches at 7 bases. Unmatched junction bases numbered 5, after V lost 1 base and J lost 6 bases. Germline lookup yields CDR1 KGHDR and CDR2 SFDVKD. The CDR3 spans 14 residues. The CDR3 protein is CATSDLQGPGEQYF. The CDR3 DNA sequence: TGTGCCACCAGTGATTTACAGGGGCCGGGCGAGCAGTACTTC.

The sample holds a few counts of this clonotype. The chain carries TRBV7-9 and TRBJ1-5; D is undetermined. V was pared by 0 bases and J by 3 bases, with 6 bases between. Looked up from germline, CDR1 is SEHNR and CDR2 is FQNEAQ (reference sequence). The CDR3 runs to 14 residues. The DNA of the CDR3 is TGTGCCAGCAGCTTAGCGATGTCCAATCAGCCCCAGCATTTT. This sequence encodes CASSLAMSNQPQHF. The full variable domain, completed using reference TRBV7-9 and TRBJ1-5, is DTGVSQNPRHKITKRGQNVTFRCDPISEHNRLYWYRQTLGQGPEFLTYFQNEAQLEKSRLLSDRFSAERPKGSFSTLEIQRTEQGDSAMYLCASSLAMSNQPQHFGDGTRLSIL.

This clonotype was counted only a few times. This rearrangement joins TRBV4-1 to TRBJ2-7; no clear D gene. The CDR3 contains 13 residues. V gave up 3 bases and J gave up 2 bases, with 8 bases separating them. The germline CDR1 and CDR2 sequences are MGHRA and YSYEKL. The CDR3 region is CASSQGFPYEQYF. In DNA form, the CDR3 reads TGCGCCAGCAGCCAGGGTTTTCCCTACGAGCAGTACTTC.

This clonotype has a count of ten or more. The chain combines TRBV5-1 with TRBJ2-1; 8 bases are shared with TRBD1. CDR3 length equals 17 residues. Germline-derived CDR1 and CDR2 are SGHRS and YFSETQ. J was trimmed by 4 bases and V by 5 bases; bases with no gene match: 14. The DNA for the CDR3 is TGCGCCAGCAGTGTATCCCCAAGGACAGGGAAGTACAATGAGCAGTTCTTC. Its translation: CASSVSPRTGKYNEQFF.

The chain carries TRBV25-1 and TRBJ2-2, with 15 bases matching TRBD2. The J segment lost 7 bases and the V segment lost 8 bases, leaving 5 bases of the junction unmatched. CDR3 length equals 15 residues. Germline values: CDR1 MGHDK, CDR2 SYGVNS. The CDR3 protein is CASGGLAGGNGELFF. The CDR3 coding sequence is TGTGCCAGCGGGGGACTAGCGGGAGGAAACGGGGAGCTGTTTTTT.

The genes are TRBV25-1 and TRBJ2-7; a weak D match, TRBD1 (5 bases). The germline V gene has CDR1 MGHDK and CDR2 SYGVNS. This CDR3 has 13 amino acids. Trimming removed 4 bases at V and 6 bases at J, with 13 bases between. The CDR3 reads CASSGDTGPEQYF. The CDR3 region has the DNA TGTGCCAGCAGTGGGGATACAGGTCCCGAGCAGTACTTC.

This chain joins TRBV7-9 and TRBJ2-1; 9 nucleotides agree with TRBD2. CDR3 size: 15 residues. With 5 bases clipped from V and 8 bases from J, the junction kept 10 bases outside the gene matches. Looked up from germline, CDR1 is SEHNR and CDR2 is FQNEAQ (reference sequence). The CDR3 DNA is TGTGCCAGCAGCCTAGGACTAGCGCTCACATATGAGCAGTTCTTC. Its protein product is CASSLGLALTYEQFF.

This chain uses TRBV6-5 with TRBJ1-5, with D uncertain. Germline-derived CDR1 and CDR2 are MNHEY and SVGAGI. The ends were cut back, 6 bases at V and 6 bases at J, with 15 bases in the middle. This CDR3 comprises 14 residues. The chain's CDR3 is CASSLGPKTQPQHF. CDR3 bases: TGTGCCAGCAGCCTGGGCCCGAAAACTCAGCCCCAGCATTTT.

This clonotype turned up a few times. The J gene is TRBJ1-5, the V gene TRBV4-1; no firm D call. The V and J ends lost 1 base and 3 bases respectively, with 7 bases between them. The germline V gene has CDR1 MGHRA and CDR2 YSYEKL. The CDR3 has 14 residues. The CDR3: CASSQVGFNQPQHF. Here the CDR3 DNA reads TGCGCCAGCAGCCAAGTTGGATTCAATCAGCCCCAGCATTTT.

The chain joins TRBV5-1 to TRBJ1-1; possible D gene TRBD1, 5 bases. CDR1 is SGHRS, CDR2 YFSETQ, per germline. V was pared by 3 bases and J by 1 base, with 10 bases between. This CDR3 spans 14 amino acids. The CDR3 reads CASSWGTGNTEAFF. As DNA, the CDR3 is TGCGCCAGCAGCTGGGGGACGGGGAACACTGAAGCTTTCTTT.

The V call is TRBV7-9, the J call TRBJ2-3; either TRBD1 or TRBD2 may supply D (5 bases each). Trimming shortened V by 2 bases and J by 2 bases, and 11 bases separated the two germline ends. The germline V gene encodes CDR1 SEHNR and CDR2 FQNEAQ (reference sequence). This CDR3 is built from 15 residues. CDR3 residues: CASSLTGDATDTQYF. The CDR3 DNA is TGTGCCAGCAGCTTAACCGGGGACGCCACAGATACGCAGTATTTT.

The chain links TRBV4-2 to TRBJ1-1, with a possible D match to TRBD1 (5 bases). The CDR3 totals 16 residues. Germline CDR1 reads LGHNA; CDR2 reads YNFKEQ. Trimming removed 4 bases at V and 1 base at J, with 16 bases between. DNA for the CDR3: TGTGCCAGCAGCCCGGAAGAGGGGATGCGGAACACTGAAGCTTTCTTT. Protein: CASSPEEGMRNTEAFF.

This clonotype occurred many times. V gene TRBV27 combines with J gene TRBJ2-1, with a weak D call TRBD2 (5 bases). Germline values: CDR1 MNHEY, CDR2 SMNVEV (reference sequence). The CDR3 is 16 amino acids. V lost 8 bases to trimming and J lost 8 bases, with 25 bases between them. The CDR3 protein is CASALLTGYHLHEQFF. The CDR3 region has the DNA TGTGCCAGCGCCTTACTAACGGGATACCACCTTCATGAGCAGTTCTTC.